The rows below give T cell receptor beta chains drawn from one sample of a study of blood T cell repertoires in COVID-19. Libraries were prepared by immunoSEQ multiplex PCR; TCRdb keeps only in-frame clonotypes and omits some of them. Of fewer than 85,000 clones in the sample, roughly 91% were seen once. The source material was peripheral blood. These receptors were obtained from a woman aged 45-60 years in a cohort sampled during active COVID-19. The CDR3 runs from the conserved cysteine through the conserved F or W. Fields, in order: J gene, V gene, D gene, clone size, CDR3 DNA, CDR3 protein. A D gene is named only where the DNA matches it firmly. Clone size is given for some rows only: seen once, a few or many times, or a class if the clone is expanded.

TRBJ2-7 TRBV28 TRBD1 NA TGTGCCAGCAGTTTAGGGACAGATTTCTACGAGCAGTACTTC CASSLGTDFYEQYF
TRBJ1-2 TRBV3-1/TRBV3-2 TRBD1 NA TGTGCCAGCAGCTCCAGGAGGGACAGAACCTATGGCTACACCTTC CASSSRRDRTYGYTF
TRBJ2-5 TRBV2 NA NA TGTGCCAGCACTACCCCGAGGACAGTTCAAGAGACCCAGTACTTC CASTTPRTVQETQYF
TRBJ2-1 TRBV15 TRBD2 NA TGTGCCACCAGCAGAGGGACTAGCGGGAAGTTAGAGCAGTTCTTC CATSRGTSGKLEQFF
TRBJ2-7 TRBV2 TRBD1 NA TGTGCCAGCAGCGAACAGGGGTCTCCCCTCGAGCAGTACTTC CASSEQGSPLEQYF
TRBJ1-4 TRBV18 TRBD1 NA TGTGCCAGCTCACGGGGACAGGGAACTAATGAAAAACTGTTTTTT CASSRGQGTNEKLFF
TRBJ1-2 TRBV30 NA NA TGTGCCTGGAGTGTACTAGAAACAGATTATGGCTACACCTTC CAWSVLETDYGYTF
TRBJ2-6 TRBV19 NA NA TGTGCCAGTAGCCCTGTCCCCTCTGGGGCCAACGTCCTGACTTTC CASSPVPSGANVLTF
TRBJ2-2 TRBV9 NA NA TGTGCCAGCAGCGCCGAGCTCGGACAGACCGGGGAGCTGTTTTTT CASSAELGQTGELFF
TRBJ2-2 TRBV19 NA NA TGTGCCAGTAACCCCTCCCGGGATGTCCTGGAGCTGTTTTTT CASNPSRDVLELFF
TRBJ2-1 TRBV5-1 TRBD2 NA TGCGCCAGCAGCTTCATCGCGACTAGCGGGAGTGATGAGCAGTTCTTC CASSFIATSGSDEQFF
TRBJ2-7 TRBV5-1 TRBD1 NA TGCGCCAGCAGCTACCTGGGACAGGGGATCACCTACGAGCAGTACTTC CASSYLGQGITYEQYF
TRBJ2-1 TRBV10-1 NA NA TGCGCCAGCAGCGAATCTAGCTCCTACAATGAGCAGTTCTTC CASSESSSYNEQFF
TRBJ1-1 TRBV19 TRBD1 NA TGTGCCAGTAGCAGGGGGACTGAAGCTTTCTTT CASSRGTEAFF
TRBJ1-4 TRBV21-1 NA NA TGTGCCAGCAGCAAAAGAGGAGGGGAGAGGGAAAAACTGTTTTTT CASSKRGGEREKLFF
TRBJ2-5 TRBV18 NA NA TGTGCCAGCTCAGTCGACAGGGAGACCCAGTACTTC CASSVDRETQYF
TRBJ2-7 TRBV4-2 TRBD2 NA TGTGCCAGCAGCCAAGAGCGGGAGGGCGGGAACGAGCAGTACTTC CASSQEREGGNEQYF
TRBJ2-5 TRBV5-1 NA once TGCGCCAGCAGCTCCCTTCGACGGGACCAAGAGACCCAGTACTTC CASSSLRRDQETQYF
TRBJ1-2 TRBV5-6 TRBD1 NA TGTGCCAGCAGCGATTCATCGGGACAGCGCTATGGCTACACCTTC CASSDSSGQRYGYTF
TRBJ2-5 TRBV9 TRBD2 NA TGTGCCAGCAGCGTAGGGAACGGGAGGTCCCAAGAGACCCAGTACTTC CASSVGNGRSQETQYF
TRBJ2-7 TRBV6-6 NA NA TGTGCCAGCACTCCAGGCTACGAGCAGTACTTC CASTPGYEQYF